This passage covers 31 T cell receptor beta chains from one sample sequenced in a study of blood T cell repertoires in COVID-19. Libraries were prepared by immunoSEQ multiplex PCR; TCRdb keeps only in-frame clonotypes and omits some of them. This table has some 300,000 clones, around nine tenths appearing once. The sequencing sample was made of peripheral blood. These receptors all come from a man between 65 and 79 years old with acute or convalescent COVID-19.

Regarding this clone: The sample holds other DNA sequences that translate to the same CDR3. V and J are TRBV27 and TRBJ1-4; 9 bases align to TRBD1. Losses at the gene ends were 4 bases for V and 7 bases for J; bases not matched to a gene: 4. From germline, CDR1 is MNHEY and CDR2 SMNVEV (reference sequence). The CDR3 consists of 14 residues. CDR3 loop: CASSSGTGPEKLFF. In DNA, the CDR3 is TGTGCCAGCAGTTCCGGGACAGGGCCTGAAAAACTGTTTTTT.

CDR3 region: CASTLGQSTDTQYF. Here the CDR3 DNA reads TGTGCCAGTACCTTAGGACAGAGCACAGATACGCAGTATTTT. J is TRBJ2-3 and V is TRBV7-6; a possible D gene is TRBD1 (6 bases). The CDR3 contains 14 residues. The germline gives CDR1 SGHVS, CDR2 FNYEAQ. V lost 9 bases and J lost 0, with 13 bases in between. The full variable domain, rest sourced from reference TRBV7-6 and TRBJ2-3, is GAGVSQSPRYKVTKRGQDVALRCDPISGHVSLYWYRQALGQGPEFLTYFNYEAQQDKSGLPNDRFSAERPEGSISTLTIQRTEQRDSAMYRCASTLGQSTDTQYFGPGTRLTVL.

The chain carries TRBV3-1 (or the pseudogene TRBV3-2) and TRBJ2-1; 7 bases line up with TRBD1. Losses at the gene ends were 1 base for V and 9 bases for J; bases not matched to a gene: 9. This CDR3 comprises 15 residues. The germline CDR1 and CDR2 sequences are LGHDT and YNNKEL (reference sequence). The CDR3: CASSQGDREEGEQFF. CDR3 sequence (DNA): TGTGCCAGCAGCCAAGGAGACAGGGAAGAAGGTGAGCAGTTCTTC.

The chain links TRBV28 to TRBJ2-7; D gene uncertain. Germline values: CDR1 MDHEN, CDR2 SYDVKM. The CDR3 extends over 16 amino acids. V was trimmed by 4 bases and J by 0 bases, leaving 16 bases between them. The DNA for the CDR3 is TGTGCCAGCAGTTCCCTCGGCACCCGGAGCTCCTACGAGCAGTACTTC. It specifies CASSSLGTRSSYEQYF. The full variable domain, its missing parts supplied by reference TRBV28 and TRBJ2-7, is DVKVTQSSRYLVKRTGEKVFLECVQDMDHENMFWYRQDPGLGLRLIYFSYDVKMKEKGDIPEGYSVSREKKERFSLILESASTNQTSMYLCASSSLGTRSSYEQYFGPGTRLTVT.

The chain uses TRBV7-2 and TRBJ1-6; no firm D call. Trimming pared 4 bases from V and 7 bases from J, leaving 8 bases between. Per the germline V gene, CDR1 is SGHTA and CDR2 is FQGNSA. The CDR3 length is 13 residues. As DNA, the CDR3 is TGTGCCAGCAGCTCCGAACAGAATTCACCCCTCCACTTT. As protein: CASSSEQNSPLHF.

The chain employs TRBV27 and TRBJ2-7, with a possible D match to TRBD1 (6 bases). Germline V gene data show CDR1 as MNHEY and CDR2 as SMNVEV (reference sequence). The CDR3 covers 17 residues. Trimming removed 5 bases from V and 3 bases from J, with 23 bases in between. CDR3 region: CASSTRVGGQVHYEQYF. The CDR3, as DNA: TGTGCCAGCAGTACCCGGGTAGGGGGACAAGTACACTACGAGCAGTACTTC.

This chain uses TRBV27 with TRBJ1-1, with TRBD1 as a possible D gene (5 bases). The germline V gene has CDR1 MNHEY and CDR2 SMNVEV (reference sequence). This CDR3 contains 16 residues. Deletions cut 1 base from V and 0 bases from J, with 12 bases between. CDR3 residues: CASSLWGGRVNTEAFF. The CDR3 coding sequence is TGTGCCAGCAGTTTATGGGGGGGACGGGTGAACACTGAAGCTTTCTTT.

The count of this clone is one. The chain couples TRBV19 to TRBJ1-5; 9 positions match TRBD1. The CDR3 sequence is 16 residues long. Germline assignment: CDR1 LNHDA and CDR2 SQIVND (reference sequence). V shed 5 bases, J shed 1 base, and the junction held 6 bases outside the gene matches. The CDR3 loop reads CASSFTGGLSNQPQHF. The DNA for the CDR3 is TGTGCCAGTAGTTTCACAGGGGGCTTAAGCAATCAGCCCCAGCATTTT.

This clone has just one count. CDR3 in amino acids: CASSSVGQWAGNTIYF. CDR3 in DNA: TGTGCCAGCAGCTCGGTAGGACAGTGGGCTGGAAACACCATATATTTT. The gene calls are TRBV7-8 and TRBJ1-3; tentatively, D is TRBD1 (6 bases). Germline values: CDR1 SGHVS, CDR2 FQNEAQ. The CDR3 spans 16 residues. Between the trimmed V and J ends, which lost 4 bases and 2 bases, there was a span of 15 bases. Supplemented by reference TRBV7-8 and TRBJ1-3, the full variable domain reads GAGVSQSPRYKVAKRGQDVALRCDPISGHVSLFWYQQALGQGPEFLTYFQNEAQLDKSGLPSDRFFAERPEGSVSTLKIQRTQQEDSAVYLCASSSVGQWAGNTIYFGEGSWLTVV.

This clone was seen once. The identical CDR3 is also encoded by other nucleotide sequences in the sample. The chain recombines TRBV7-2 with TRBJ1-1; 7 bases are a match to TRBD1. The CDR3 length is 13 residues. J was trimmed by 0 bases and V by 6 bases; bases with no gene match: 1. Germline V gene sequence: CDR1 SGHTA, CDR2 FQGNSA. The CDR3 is CASRGQMNTEAFF. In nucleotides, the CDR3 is TGTGCCAGCAGGGGACAGATGAACACTGAAGCTTTCTTT.

The CDR3 coding sequence is TGTGCCATCAGCGAGGACCTGACTAGCGGGGGTTACAATGAGCAGTTCTTC. It is translated as CAISEDLTSGGYNEQFF. The chain uses TRBV10-3 and TRBJ2-1; TRBD2 aligns across 12 bases. Germline V gene lookup returns CDR1 ENHRY and CDR2 SYGVKD. The CDR3 totals 17 residues. V shed 6 bases, J shed 4 bases, and the junction held 10 bases outside the gene matches.

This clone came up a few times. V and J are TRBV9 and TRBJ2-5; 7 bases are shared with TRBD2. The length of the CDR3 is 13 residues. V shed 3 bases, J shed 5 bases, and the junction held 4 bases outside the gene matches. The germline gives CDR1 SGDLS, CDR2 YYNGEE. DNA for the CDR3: TGTGCCAGCAGCGCCGGGGGGAGGGAGACCCAGTACTTC. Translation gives CASSAGGRETQYF.

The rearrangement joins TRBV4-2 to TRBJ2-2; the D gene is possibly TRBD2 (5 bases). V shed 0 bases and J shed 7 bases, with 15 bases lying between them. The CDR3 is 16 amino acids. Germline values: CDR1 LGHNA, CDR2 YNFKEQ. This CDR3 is CASSQDALAGSGELFF. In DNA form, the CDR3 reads TGTGCCAGCAGCCAAGATGCCCTAGCAGGTAGCGGGGAGCTGTTTTTT.

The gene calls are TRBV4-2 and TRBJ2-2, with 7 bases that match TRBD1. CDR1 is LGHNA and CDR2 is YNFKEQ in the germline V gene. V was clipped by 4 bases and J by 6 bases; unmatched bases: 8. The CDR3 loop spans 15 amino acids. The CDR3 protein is CASSRGGELAGELFF. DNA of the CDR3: TGTGCCAGCAGCCGAGGGGGCGAATTGGCCGGGGAGCTGTTTTTT.

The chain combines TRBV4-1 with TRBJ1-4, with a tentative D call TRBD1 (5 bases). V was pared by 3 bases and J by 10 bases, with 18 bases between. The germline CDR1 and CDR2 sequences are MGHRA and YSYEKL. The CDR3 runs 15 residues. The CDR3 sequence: CASSQGLRGSGKLFF. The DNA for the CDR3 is TGCGCCAGCAGCCAGGGACTAAGGGGATCGGGAAAACTGTTTTTT.

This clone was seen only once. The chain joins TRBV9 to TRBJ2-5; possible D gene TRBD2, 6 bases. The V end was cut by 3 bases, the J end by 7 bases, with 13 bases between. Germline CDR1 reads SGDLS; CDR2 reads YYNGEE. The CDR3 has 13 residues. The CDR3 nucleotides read TGTGCCAGCAGCGCTAGCGAGTGGGGGACCCAGTACTTC. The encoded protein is CASSASEWGTQYF.

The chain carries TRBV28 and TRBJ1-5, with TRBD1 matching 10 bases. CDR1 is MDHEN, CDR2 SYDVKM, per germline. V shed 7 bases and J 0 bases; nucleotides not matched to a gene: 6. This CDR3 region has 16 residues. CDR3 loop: CASKRGQGYSNQPQHF. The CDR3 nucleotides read TGTGCCAGCAAACGGGGACAGGGGTATAGCAATCAGCCCCAGCATTTT.

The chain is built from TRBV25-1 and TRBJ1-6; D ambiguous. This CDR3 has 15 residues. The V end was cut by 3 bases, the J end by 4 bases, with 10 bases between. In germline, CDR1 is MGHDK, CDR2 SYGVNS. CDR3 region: CASSERAVYNSPLHF. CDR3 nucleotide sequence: TGTGCCAGCAGTGAGCGGGCAGTTTATAATTCACCCCTCCACTTT. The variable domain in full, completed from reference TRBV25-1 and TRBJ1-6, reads EADIYQTPRYLVIGTGKKITLECSQTMGHDKMYWYQQDPGMELHLIHYSYGVNSTEKGDLSSESTVSRIRTEHFPLTLESARPSHTSQYLCASSERAVYNSPLHFGNGTRLTVT.

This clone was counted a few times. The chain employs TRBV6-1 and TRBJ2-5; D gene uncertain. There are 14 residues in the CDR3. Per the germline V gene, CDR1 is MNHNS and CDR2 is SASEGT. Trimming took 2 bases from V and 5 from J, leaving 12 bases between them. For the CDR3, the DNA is TGTGCCAGCAGTGAATTAAACAGAATGGAGACCCAGTACTTC. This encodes CASSELNRMETQYF.

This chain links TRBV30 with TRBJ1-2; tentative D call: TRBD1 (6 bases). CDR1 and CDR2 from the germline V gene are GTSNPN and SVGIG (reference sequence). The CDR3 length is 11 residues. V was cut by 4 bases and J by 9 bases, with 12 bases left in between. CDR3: CAWNRASSYTF. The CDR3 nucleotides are TGTGCCTGGAACAGGGCTTCCAGCTACACCTTC.

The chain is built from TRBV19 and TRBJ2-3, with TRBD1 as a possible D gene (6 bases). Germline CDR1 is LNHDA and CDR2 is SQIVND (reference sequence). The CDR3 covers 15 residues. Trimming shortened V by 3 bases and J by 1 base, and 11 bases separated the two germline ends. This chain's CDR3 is CASSMWAGGTDTQYF. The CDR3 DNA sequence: TGTGCCAGTAGTATGTGGGCAGGGGGCACAGATACGCAGTATTTT.

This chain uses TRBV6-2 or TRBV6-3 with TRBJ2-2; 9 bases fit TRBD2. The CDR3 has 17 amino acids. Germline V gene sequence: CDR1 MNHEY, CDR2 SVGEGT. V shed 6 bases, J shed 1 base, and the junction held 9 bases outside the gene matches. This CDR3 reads CASSSRIAGENTGELFF. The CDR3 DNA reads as TGTGCCAGCAGCTCCCGAATAGCGGGGGAGAACACCGGGGAGCTGTTTTTT.

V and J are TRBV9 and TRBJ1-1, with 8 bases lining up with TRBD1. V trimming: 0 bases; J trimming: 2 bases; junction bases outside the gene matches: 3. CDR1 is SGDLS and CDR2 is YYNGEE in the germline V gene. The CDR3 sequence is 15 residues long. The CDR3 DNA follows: TGTGCCAGCAGCGTAGACCCAGGGGGCAACACTGAAGCTTTCTTT. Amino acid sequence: CASSVDPGGNTEAFF.

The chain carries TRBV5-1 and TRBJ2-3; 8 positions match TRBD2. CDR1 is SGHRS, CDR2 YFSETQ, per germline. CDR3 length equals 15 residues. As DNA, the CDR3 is TGCTCCACTGCGATGGAGGGACTAGGAGGGGATACGCAGTATTTT. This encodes CSTAMEGLGGDTQYF. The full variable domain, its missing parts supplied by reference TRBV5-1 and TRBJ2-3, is KAGVTQTPRYLIKTRGQQVTLSCSPISGHRSVSWYQQTPGQGLQFLFEYFSETQRNKGNFPGRFSGRQFSNSRSEMNVSTLELGDSALYLCSTAMEGLGGDTQYFGPGTRLTVL.

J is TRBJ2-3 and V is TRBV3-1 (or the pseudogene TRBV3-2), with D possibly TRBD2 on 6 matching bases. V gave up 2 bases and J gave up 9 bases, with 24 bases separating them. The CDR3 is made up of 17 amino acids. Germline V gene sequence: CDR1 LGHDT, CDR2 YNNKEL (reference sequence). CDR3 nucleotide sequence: TGTGCCAGCAGCCAAACACCCGGGACTGCGATTCCAGCAACGCAGTATTTT. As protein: CASSQTPGTAIPATQYF.

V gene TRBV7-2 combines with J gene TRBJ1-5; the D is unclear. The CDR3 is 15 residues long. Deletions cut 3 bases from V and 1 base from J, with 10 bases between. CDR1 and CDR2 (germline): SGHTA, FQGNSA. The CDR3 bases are TGTGCCAGCAGCTTGGTAGCGACCAGCAATCAGCCCCAGCATTTT. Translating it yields CASSLVATSNQPQHF.

The CDR3 spells CASSFDRAYTEQYF. In DNA, the CDR3 is TGTGCCAGCAGCTTCGACAGGGCGTATACCGAGCAGTACTTC. The chain joins TRBV5-4 to TRBJ2-7; 7 positions match TRBD1. This CDR3 comprises 14 residues. Germline values: CDR1 SGHNT, CDR2 YYREEE (reference sequence). V was clipped by 2 bases and J by 6 bases; unmatched bases: 8.

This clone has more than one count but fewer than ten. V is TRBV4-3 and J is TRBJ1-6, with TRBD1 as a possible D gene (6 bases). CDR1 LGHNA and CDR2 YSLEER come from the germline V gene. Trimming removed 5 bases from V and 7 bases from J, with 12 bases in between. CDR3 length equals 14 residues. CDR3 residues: CASSSRGGNSPLHF. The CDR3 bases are TGCGCCAGCAGCAGCAGGGGAGGGAATTCACCCCTCCACTTT.

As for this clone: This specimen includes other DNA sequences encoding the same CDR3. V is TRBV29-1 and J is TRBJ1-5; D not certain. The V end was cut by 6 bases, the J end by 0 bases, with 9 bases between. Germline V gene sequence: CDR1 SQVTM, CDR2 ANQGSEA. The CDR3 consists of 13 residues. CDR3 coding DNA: TGCAGCGTGGCAGAAAATAGCAATCAGCCCCAGCATTTT. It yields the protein CSVAENSNQPQHF.

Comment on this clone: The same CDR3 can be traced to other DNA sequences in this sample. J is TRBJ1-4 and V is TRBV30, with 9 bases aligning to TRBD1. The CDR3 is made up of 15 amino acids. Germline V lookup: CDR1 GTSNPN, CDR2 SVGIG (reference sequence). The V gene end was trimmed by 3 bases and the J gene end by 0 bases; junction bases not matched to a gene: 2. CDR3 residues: CAWRRQGATNEKLFF. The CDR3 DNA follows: TGTGCCTGGAGACGACAGGGGGCAACTAATGAAAAACTGTTTTTT.

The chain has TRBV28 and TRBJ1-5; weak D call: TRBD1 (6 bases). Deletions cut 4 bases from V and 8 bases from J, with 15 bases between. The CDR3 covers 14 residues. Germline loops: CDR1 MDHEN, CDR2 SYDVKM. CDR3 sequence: CASSSPGGAKPQHF. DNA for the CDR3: TGTGCCAGCAGTTCCCCTGGGGGGGCTAAGCCCCAGCATTTT.